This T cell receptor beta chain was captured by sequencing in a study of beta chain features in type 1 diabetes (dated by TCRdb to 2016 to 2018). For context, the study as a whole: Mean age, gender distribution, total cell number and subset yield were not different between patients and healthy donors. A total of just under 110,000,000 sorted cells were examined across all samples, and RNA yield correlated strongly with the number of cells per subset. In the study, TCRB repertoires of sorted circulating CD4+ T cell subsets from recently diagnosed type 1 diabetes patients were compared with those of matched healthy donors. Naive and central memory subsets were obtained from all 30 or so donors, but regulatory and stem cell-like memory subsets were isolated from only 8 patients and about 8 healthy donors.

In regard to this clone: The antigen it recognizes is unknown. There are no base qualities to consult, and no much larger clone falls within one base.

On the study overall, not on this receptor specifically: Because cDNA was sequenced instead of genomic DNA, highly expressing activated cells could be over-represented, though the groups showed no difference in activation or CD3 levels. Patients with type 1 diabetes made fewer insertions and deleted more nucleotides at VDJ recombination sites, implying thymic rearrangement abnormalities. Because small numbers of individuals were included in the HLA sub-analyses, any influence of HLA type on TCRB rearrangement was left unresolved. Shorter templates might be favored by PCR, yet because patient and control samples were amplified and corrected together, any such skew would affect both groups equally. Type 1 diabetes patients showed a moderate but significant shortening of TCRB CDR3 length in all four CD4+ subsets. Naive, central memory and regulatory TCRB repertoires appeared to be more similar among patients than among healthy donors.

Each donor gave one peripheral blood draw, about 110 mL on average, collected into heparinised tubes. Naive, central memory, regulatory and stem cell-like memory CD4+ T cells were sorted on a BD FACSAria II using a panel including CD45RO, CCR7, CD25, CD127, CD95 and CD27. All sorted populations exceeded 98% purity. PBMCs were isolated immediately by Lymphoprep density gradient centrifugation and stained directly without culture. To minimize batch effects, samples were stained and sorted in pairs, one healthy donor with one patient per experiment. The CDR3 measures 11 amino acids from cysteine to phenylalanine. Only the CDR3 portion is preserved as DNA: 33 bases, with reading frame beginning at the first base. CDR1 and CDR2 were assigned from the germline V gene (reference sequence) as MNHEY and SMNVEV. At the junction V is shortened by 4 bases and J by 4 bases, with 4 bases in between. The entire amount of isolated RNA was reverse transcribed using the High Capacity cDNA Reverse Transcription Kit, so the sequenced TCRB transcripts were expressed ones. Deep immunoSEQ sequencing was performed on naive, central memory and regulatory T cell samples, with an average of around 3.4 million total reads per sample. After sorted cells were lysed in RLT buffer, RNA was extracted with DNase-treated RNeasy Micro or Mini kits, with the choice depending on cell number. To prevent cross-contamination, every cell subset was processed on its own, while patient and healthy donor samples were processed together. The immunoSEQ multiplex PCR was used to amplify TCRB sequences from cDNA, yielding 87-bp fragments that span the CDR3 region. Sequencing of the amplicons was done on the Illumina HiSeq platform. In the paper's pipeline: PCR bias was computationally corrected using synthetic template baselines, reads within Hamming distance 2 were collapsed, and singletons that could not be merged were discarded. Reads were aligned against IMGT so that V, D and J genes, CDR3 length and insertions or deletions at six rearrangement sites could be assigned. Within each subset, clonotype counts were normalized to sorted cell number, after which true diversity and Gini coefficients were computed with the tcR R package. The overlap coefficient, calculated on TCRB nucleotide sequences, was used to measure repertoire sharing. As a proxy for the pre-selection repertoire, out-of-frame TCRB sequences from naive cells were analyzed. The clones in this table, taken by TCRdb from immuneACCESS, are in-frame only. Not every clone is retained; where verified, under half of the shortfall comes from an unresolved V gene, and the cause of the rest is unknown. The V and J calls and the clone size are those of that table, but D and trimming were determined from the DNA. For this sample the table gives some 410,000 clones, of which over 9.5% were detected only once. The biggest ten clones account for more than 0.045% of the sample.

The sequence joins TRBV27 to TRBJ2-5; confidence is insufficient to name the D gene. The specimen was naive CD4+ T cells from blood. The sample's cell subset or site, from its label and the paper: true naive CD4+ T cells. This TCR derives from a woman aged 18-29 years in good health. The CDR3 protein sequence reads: CASSYRETQYF. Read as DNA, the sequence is TGTGCCAGCAGTTATAGAGAGACCCAGTACTTC.